This passage covers 26 T cell receptor beta chains from one sample sequenced in a study of beta chain features in type 1 diabetes. All of the isolated RNA was reverse transcribed, so expressed TCRB transcripts were sequenced. Repertoires were generated with immunoSEQ multiplex PCR, while TCRdb's copy carries only in-frame clones and drops some. The table records over 700,000 clones, about 17% of them present only once. Sample: naive CD4+ T cells from blood. These receptors all come from a young woman in good health.

V usage is TRBV15 and J usage is TRBJ2-7; D may correspond to TRBD1 or TRBD2 (5 bases each). The ends were cut back, 2 bases at V and 2 bases at J, with 13 bases in the middle. The germline gives CDR1 LNHNV, CDR2 YYDKDF (reference sequence). This CDR3 spans 15 amino acids. The CDR3 region is CATSRLQGPAYEQYF. CDR3 nucleotides: TGTGCCACCAGCAGATTGCAGGGACCGGCCTACGAGCAGTACTTC. Complete variable domain (other parts from reference TRBV15 and TRBJ2-7): DAMVIQNPRYQVTQFGKPVTLSCSQTLNHNVMYWYQQKSSQAPKLLFHYYDKDFNNEADTPDNFQSRRPNTSFCFLDIRSPGLGDTAMYLCATSRLQGPAYEQYFGPGTRLTVT.

The table lists this clone with a few counts. Other nucleotide sequences from this sample produce the same CDR3. The chain has TRBV28 and TRBJ2-7; D could derive from TRBD1 or TRBD2 (5 bases each). There are 11 residues in the CDR3. Between the trimmed V and J ends, which lost 8 bases and 0 bases, there was a span of 5 bases. The germline V gene encodes CDR1 MDHEN and CDR2 SYDVKM. As DNA, the CDR3 is TGTGCCAGCGGGGGCTCCTACGAGCAGTACTTC. Translation gives CASGGSYEQYF.

A few counts support this clone. The CDR3 protein is CASSMGPRTGELFF. In DNA, the CDR3 is TGTGCCAGCAGCATGGGACCACGCACCGGGGAGCTGTTTTTT. The rearrangement joins TRBV7-9 to TRBJ2-2; D might be TRBD1 or TRBD2, each matching 5 bases. V was pared by 5 bases and J by 4 bases, with 11 bases between. The length of the CDR3 is 14 residues. CDR1 and CDR2 from the germline V gene are SEHNR and FQNEAQ (reference sequence).

The V and J genes are TRBV2 and TRBJ2-3; D is possibly TRBD1 (5 bases). CDR3 size: 12 residues. Germline values: CDR1 SNHLY, CDR2 FYNNEI. With 7 bases removed from V and 4 bases from J, the gap between germline ends came to 9 bases. CDR3 sequence (DNA): TGTGCCAGCACCCCCAGGGCAGATACGCAGTATTTT. It translates to CASTPRADTQYF. Complete variable domain (other parts from reference TRBV2 and TRBJ2-3): EPEVTQTPSHQVTQMGQEVILRCVPISNHLYFYWYRQILGQKVEFLVSFYNNEISEKSEIFDDQFSVERPDGSNFTLKIRSTKLEDSAMYFCASTPRADTQYFGPGTRLTVL.

The J gene is TRBJ2-3, the V gene TRBV10-1; TRBD1 might be the D (7 bases). The CDR3 loop spans 15 amino acids. V was clipped by 6 bases and J by 2 bases, with 15 bases between them. Germline values: CDR1 WNHNN, CDR2 SYGVQD (reference sequence). The CDR3 DNA follows: TGCGCCAGCAGCGACCAGGGGGGCCCCACAGATACGCAGTATTTT. Translation gives CASSDQGGPTDTQYF.

The chain couples TRBV19 to TRBJ2-7, with 8 positions matching TRBD1. Germline CDR1 reads LNHDA; CDR2 reads SQIVND (reference sequence). J was trimmed by 3 bases and V by 7 bases; bases with no gene match: 8. The CDR3 runs 14 residues. The chain's CDR3 is CASNQGALFYEQYF. Written as DNA, the CDR3 is TGTGCCAGTAACCAGGGGGCGCTTTTCTACGAGCAGTACTTC.

This clone was seen a handful of times. The chain joins TRBV7-6 to TRBJ2-1, with TRBD2 as a possible D gene (6 bases). The CDR3 sequence is 16 residues long. CDR1 and CDR2 from the germline V gene are SGHVS and FNYEAQ. V was trimmed by 1 base and J by 2 bases, leaving 12 bases between them. The DNA of the CDR3 is TGTGCCAGCAGCTTAGTATCGGGGGTACCCTACAATGAGCAGTTCTTC. Translating gives CASSLVSGVPYNEQFF.

The chain employs TRBV7-8 and TRBJ2-7; 8 bases are shared with TRBD1. This CDR3 has 14 amino acids. The germline CDR1 and CDR2 sequences are SGHVS and FQNEAQ. The DNA for the CDR3 is TGTGGCCCCTTTAAAGGACAGGGAAGCAACGAGCAGTACTTC. Translated, it gives CGPFKGQGSNEQYF.

This chain links TRBV2 with TRBJ1-1; D not resolved. Germline loops: CDR1 SNHLY, CDR2 FYNNEI. This CDR3 is 14 amino acids long. V shed 7 bases and J shed 3 bases, with 15 bases lying between them. CDR3 DNA: TGTGCCAGCACTCGGGAGGGCCTGGACACTGAAGCTTTCTTT. Protein product: CASTREGLDTEAFF.

The chain couples TRBV7-9 to TRBJ1-3, with a weak D call TRBD1 (6 bases). The CDR3 covers 18 residues. Trimming pared 6 bases from V and 7 bases from J, leaving 28 bases between. Germline V gene lookup returns CDR1 SEHNR and CDR2 FQNEAQ (reference sequence). The CDR3 DNA reads TGTGCCAGCAGTCCCCCCGTCGGGGGGCCGAATGTGGAGAACACCATATATTTT. Translation gives CASSPPVGGPNVENTIYF.

This clone has only a few counts. The chain has TRBV5-6 and TRBJ2-2, with D uncertain. Germline lookup yields CDR1 SGHDT and CDR2 YYEEEE. Trimming shortened V by 2 bases and J by 7 bases, and 9 bases separated the two germline ends. The CDR3 runs to 13 residues. The CDR3 DNA reads TGTGCCAGCAGCTTCAGACATCGCGGGGAGCTGTTTTTT. It yields the protein CASSFRHRGELFF.

This clone was seen a handful of times. The J gene is TRBJ2-5, the V gene TRBV7-9; D not resolved. TRBJ2-7 explains the end of the DNA better; the J call may be wrong. The CDR3 runs 16 residues. The germline gives CDR1 SEHNR, CDR2 FQNEAQ (reference sequence). The CDR3: CASSFRIGSGLVEQYF. The CDR3 region has the DNA TGTGCCAGCAGCTTCAGGATCGGCAGTGGGCTCGTCGAGCAGTACTTC.

This chain connects TRBV4-2 to TRBJ2-5; weak D call: TRBD1 (5 bases). Trimming left V 4 bases short and J 1 base short, with 10 bases between. The CDR3 runs to 14 residues. In germline, CDR1 is LGHNA, CDR2 YNFKEQ. The CDR3: CASSRQTIQETQYF. Written as DNA, the CDR3 is TGTGCCAGCAGCCGACAGACAATCCAAGAGACCCAGTACTTC.

This chain joins TRBV2 and TRBJ2-1, with 9 bases matching TRBD2. The CDR3 extends over 15 amino acids. Germline values: CDR1 SNHLY, CDR2 FYNNEI. After removal of 4 bases from V and 6 bases from J, the junction contained 7 bases not matched to a gene. As DNA, the CDR3 is TGTGCCAGCAGTGGTCCTAGCGGGATCATCAATGAGCAGTTCTTC. Translated, it gives CASSGPSGIINEQFF.

Only a few counts were recorded for this clone. The chain uses TRBV7-2 and TRBJ2-1; D remains unclear. There are 13 residues in the CDR3. From germline, CDR1 is SGHTA and CDR2 FQGNSA. Trimming removed 5 bases at V and 9 bases at J, with 14 bases between. Here the CDR3 reads CASSKTRPLEQFF. The CDR3 region has the DNA TGTGCCAGCAGCAAAACCCGACCCCTTGAGCAGTTCTTC.

For this clone: The identical CDR3 is also encoded by other nucleotide sequences in the sample. The chain combines TRBV6-5 with TRBJ2-3; D remains ambiguous. The CDR3 runs to 14 residues. Germline V CDR1 and CDR2: MNHEY, SVGAGI. The V and J ends lost 0 bases and 1 base respectively, with 5 bases between them. This chain's CDR3 is CASSYSLGTDTQYF. Here the CDR3 DNA reads TGTGCCAGCAGTTACTCCCTTGGCACAGATACGCAGTATTTT.

This chain joins TRBV7-6 and TRBJ2-1; TRBD2 agrees at 12 bases. The CDR3 runs 17 residues. Germline assignment: CDR1 SGHVS and CDR2 FNYEAQ. Unmatched junction bases numbered 17, after V lost 5 bases and J lost 12 bases. The CDR3 DNA follows: TGTGCCAGCAGCCCTCGGCTAGCGGGAGGGAGGATAGCGAGGCAGTTCTTC. This translates into CASSPRLAGGRIARQFF.

This clone turned up a few times. This sequence joins TRBV23-1 and TRBJ1-5; maybe TRBD1 (5 bases). TRBV23-1 is treated as an ORF (open reading frame) with a function not yet certain. The V and J ends lost 4 bases and 3 bases respectively, with 13 bases between them. This CDR3 is built from 15 residues. CDR3 region: CASSRSGTDNQPQHF. CDR3 bases: TGCGCCAGCAGTCGATCTGGGACGGACAATCAGCCCCAGCATTTT.

This clone came up a few times. The chain links TRBV18 to TRBJ2-7; D remains unclear. The V and J ends lost 2 bases and 6 bases respectively, with 11 bases between them. Germline values: CDR1 KGHSH, CDR2 LQKENI. The CDR3 covers 13 residues. The CDR3: CASSPVPGREQYF. The CDR3 DNA follows: TGTGCCAGCTCACCAGTTCCCGGACGCGAGCAGTACTTC.

The V and J genes are TRBV23-1 and TRBJ2-7, with D perhaps matching TRBD2 (7 bases). Being an ORF, TRBV23-1 has a function that is uncertain. Trimming took 6 bases from V and 5 from J, leaving 23 bases between them. CDR3 length equals 16 residues. CDR3 in amino acids: CASSQAPGGAYNEQYF. CDR3 nucleotide sequence: TGCGCCAGCAGCCAAGCGCCGGGGGGCGCTTATAACGAGCAGTACTTC.

This clone was counted between two and nine times. This sequence joins TRBV5-5 and TRBJ2-7; 9 bases are a match to TRBD2. Germline loops: CDR1 SGHKS, CDR2 YYEKEE (reference sequence). Trimming cost V 4 bases and J 5 bases; bases outside gene matches: 16. This CDR3 has 17 amino acids. CDR3 DNA: TGTGCCAGCAGCCCCAGCACGCTGGCGGGAGGGTCCCACGAGCAGTACTTC. Protein: CASSPSTLAGGSHEQYF.

This clone was seen a few times. The chain links TRBV5-1 to TRBJ2-3, with 7 bases lining up with TRBD2. CDR3 size: 16 residues. With 0 bases clipped from V and 5 bases from J, the junction kept 9 bases outside the gene matches. Germline values: CDR1 SGHRS, CDR2 YFSETQ. CDR3 nucleotides: TGCGCCAGCAGCTTGGCCGGCAGCGGGAATATAGATACGCAGTATTTT. Its translation is CASSLAGSGNIDTQYF.

The table lists this clone with a few counts. This sample also contains other DNA sequences that code for the same CDR3. This chain connects TRBV10-3 to TRBJ2-5; TRBD1 might be the D (6 bases). V lost 5 bases to trimming and J lost 1 base, with 11 bases between them. The CDR3 covers 14 residues. Germline values: CDR1 ENHRY, CDR2 SYGVKD. The CDR3 bases are TGTGCCATCAGTCAACAGGGACCCCAAGAGACCCAGTACTTC. It is translated as CAISQQGPQETQYF.

This chain connects TRBV7-2 to TRBJ2-7, with TRBD2 matching over 7 bases. The CDR3 is 14 amino acids. With V trimmed by 3 bases and J by 0 bases, 2 bases remained unmatched. Germline CDR1 reads SGHTA; CDR2 reads FQGNSA. CDR3 protein: CASSFTSASYEQYF. The CDR3 bases are TGTGCCAGCAGCTTTACTAGCGCCTCCTACGAGCAGTACTTC.

In its sample, this clone was seen a few times. This chain links TRBV28 with TRBJ2-1; TRBD1 matches at 10 bases. The trim removed 8 bases at V and 5 bases at J, leaving 6 bases unmatched. The germline gives CDR1 MDHEN, CDR2 SYDVKM. The CDR3 extends over 14 amino acids. This CDR3 is CASVLGTGDNEQFF. CDR3 sequence (DNA): TGTGCCAGCGTACTTGGGACAGGGGACAATGAGCAGTTCTTC.

V usage is TRBV9 and J usage is TRBJ2-2; D gene uncertain. Per germline, CDR1 SGDLS and CDR2 YYNGEE. V lost 4 bases, J lost 4 bases, and 17 bases lay in between. CDR3 size: 16 residues. The CDR3 reads CASSPTPPGATGELFF. In nucleotides, the CDR3 is TGTGCCAGCAGCCCCACGCCTCCAGGCGCCACCGGGGAGCTGTTTTTT.